This entry features one T cell receptor (beta chain) sequence. Its cognate antigen is unknown. Assay used: immunoSEQ multiplex PCR; TCRdb lists only in-frame clones, some missing. The sample holds some 110,000 clones; more than 75% are singletons and the top ten take just over 3.5%. Researchers grouped second doses given at about 4 or about 12 weeks into one pool. The data belong to a study of T cell responses to AZD1222 COVID-19 vaccine. Study-wide findings and caveats: The repertoires were collected only after the peak T cell response. CD4 TCRs linked to vaccination spanned spike, dominating at 160-218 and 743-854.

The germline gives CDR1 MNHEY, CDR2 SVGAGI. The CDR3 extends over 12 amino acids. V lost 10 bases to trimming and J lost 4 bases, with 13 bases between them. This chain uses TRBV6-5 with TRBJ1-1; D is possibly TRBD1 (6 bases). This TCR was recovered from an adult who received the AZD1222 COVID-19 vaccine. The material sequenced was peripheral blood, taken 28 days after the second AZD1222 dose. Written as DNA, the CDR3 is TGTGCCACCACAGGGACTTTCACTGAAGCTTTCTTT. Amino acids: CATTGTFTEAFF.